This paragraph covers one T cell receptor beta chain sequence. This specimen belongs to a study of cytomegalovirus exposure and HLA in healthy donors. From germline, CDR1 is SGHTA and CDR2 FQGTGA. The length of the CDR3 is 13 residues. PCR amplification relied on 60 Vbeta primers (plus 13 Jbeta primers). Clones were read by immunoSEQ multiplex PCR, and TCRdb kept only the in-frame ones, dropping some. The profile covers around 240,000 clones, with around 76% appearing a single time and 5% to 6% taken by the ten largest. This sequence joins TRBV7-3 and TRBJ2-5; 7 nucleotides match TRBD2. The DNA end is a closer match to TRBJ2-7, so the J assignment may be wrong. The receptor was derived from a woman in her thirties or forties in good health and CMV-seropositive. Sequenced: PBMCs. The chain's CDR3 is CASSLGGGDEQYF. The DNA for the CDR3 is TGTGCCAGCAGCTTAGGGGGAGGGGACGAGCAGTACTTC.